Shown below are 6 T cell receptor beta chains from a single sample sequenced in a study of OX40 agonist ivuxolimab in advanced cancers. Clones were read by immunoSEQ multiplex PCR, and TCRdb kept only the in-frame ones, dropping some. The table records some 50,000 clones, approximately 90% of them present only once. The specimen was CD4+ or CD8+ T cells sorted from blood, collected in a trial of the OX40 agonist ivuxolimab. The receptors derive from an adult with an advanced solid tumor such as melanoma, head and neck, liver or kidney cancer.

This sequence joins TRBV19 and TRBJ2-2; possible D gene TRBD1, 6 bases. V was pared by 7 bases and J by 5 bases, with 20 bases between. This CDR3 comprises 16 residues. Germline CDR1 reads LNHDA; CDR2 reads SQIVND (reference sequence). The CDR3 sequence is CASTDPADRQTGELFF. The CDR3 DNA reads TGTGCCAGTACCGACCCAGCCGACAGGCAAACCGGGGAGCTGTTTTTT.

The chain combines TRBV19 with TRBJ2-7; a weak D match, TRBD2 (6 bases). CDR1 LNHDA and CDR2 SQIVND come from the germline V gene (reference sequence). There are 15 residues in the CDR3. With 1 base removed from V and 0 bases from J, the gap between germline ends came to 10 bases. The CDR3 DNA is TGTGCCAGTAGTATAGCGGGAGTGGGCTCCTACGAGCAGTACTTC. Its translation is CASSIAGVGSYEQYF.

CDR3 region: CASSPLTQGAWETQYF. CDR3 coding DNA: TGTGCCAGCTCACCACTAACGCAGGGGGCCTGGGAGACCCAGTACTTC. The J gene is TRBJ2-5, the V gene TRBV18, with TRBD1 identical over 8 bases. V lost 1 base to trimming and J lost 5 bases; unmatched junction nucleotides: 9. This CDR3 has 16 residues. Germline CDR1 reads KGHSH; CDR2 reads LQKENI.

V usage is TRBV6-1 and J usage is TRBJ2-7, with 7 positions matching TRBD1. There are 12 residues in the CDR3. Losses at the gene ends were 6 bases for V and 3 bases for J; bases not matched to a gene: 2. From germline, CDR1 is MNHNS and CDR2 SASEGT. The CDR3 region is CASRGDSYEQYF. For the CDR3, the DNA is TGTGCCAGCAGGGGGGACAGCTACGAGCAGTACTTC.

This chain connects TRBV18 to TRBJ2-7; TRBD2 is a possible D gene (6 bases). The CDR3 consists of 16 residues. Trimming stripped 0 bases from V and 6 bases from J, with 18 bases between. Germline V gene sequence: CDR1 KGHSH, CDR2 LQKENI. The CDR3 coding sequence is TGTGCCAGCTCACCACCGGGGATACCAAAGGAGGGCGAGCAGTACTTC. Its protein is CASSPPGIPKEGEQYF.

The rearrangement uses TRBV19 and TRBJ2-6; D not resolved. Germline CDR1 is LNHDA and CDR2 is SQIVND (reference sequence). The CDR3 totals 15 residues. With 9 bases removed from V and 0 bases from J, the gap between germline ends came to 12 bases. The CDR3 nucleotides read TGTGCCAGCTCCTTGGAGCTCTCTGGGGCCAACGTCCTGACTTTC. Amino acids: CASSLELSGANVLTF.